This T cell receptor (beta chain) was observed in a study of post-analysis software for immune sequencing data. At the level of the study: There were relapsing-remitting, secondary progressive and progressive-relapsing multiple sclerosis among the disease courses included.

This CDR3 is built from 15 residues. CDR1 is LGHDT, CDR2 YNNKEL, per germline (reference sequence). Regarding this clonotype: Its antigen is not identified. Germline is not matched at one junction end, which may reflect a read error.

Unique molecular identifiers were built into the TCR beta cDNA libraries. TCRdb ran MiXCR on the PCR reads and lists one entry per CDR3 protein. The profile shows roughly 410,000 distinct CDR3 sequences, less than 40% of them singletons. Regarding the study as a whole: A few TRBV segments occurring more often in patients than controls included TRBV5-6, TRBV5-1 and TRBV20-1.

This chain connects TRBV3-1 to TRBJ2-7, with no clear D. Sequenced sample: blood. The source of this sequence is a girl aged 5-17 years with multiple sclerosis. Written as DNA, the CDR3 is TGTGCCAGCAGCCAAACATCGCACCTCGCCTACGAGCGGTACTTC. It translates to CASSQTSHLAYERYF.